A single sample is the source of the 31 T cell receptor beta chains below, sequenced in a study of identical twins listed by TCRdb under 2016. To prepare the library, 5' RACE was applied. The reads were generated on an Illumina HiSeq 2000. Clones were called with MiXCR by TCRdb after fastp trimmed the public reads at Q25, and only in-frame beta chains were retained. Each record represents a unique CDR3 protein, reported with the most common genes and DNA among its rows. The sample includes nearly 650,000 distinct CDR3 sequences, with about 7% observed a single time. Of the sample, 1.5% to 2% falls within the top ten clones. The sample was also reused in another study, on yellow fever vaccine responses in identical twins.

The sample taken for sequencing was PBMCs. These receptors were collected from a woman under 30 in good health.

The gene calls are TRBV29-1 and TRBJ1-4; no clear D gene. Germline CDR1 SQVTM, CDR2 ANQGSEA. Trimming took off 3 bases at V and 10 bases at J, with 12 bases between the two ends. The CDR3 consists of 12 residues. The CDR3 is CSVEQDRGKLFF. The CDR3 region has the DNA TGCAGCGTTGAGCAGGATCGGGGAAAACTGTTTTTT.

This clonotype was counted at least ten times. This chain joins TRBV5-1 and TRBJ2-1; D is unclear. V was shortened by 2 bases and J by 3 bases, with 15 bases between the two germline ends. The CDR3 has 16 residues. Germline V gives CDR1 SGHRS, CDR2 YFSETQ. CDR3 DNA: TGCGCCAGCAGCTTTACCCCTCAGTCTGGCTACAATGAGCAGTTCTTC. It specifies CASSFTPQSGYNEQFF.

In its sample, this clonotype was seen many times. The CDR3 sequence is CASSEFTGNTEAFF. DNA of the CDR3: TGTGCCAGCAGTGAATTCACAGGGAACACTGAAGCTTTCTTT. This chain uses TRBV2 with TRBJ1-1; the D gene is possibly TRBD1 (5 bases). The CDR3 runs 14 residues. Germline-derived CDR1 and CDR2 are SNHLY and FYNNEI. V lost 2 bases to trimming and J lost 1 base, with 8 bases between them.

The chain is built from TRBV5-1 and TRBJ2-1; TRBD1 might be the D (5 bases). CDR1 and CDR2 (germline): SGHRS, YFSETQ. The CDR3 runs to 14 residues. V was pared by 5 bases and J by 2 bases, with 11 bases between. CDR3 sequence: CASRLGETYNEQFF. CDR3 sequence (DNA): TGCGCCAGCAGATTAGGGGAAACCTACAATGAGCAGTTCTTC.

This clonotype was seen a few times. The chain has TRBV2 and TRBJ2-5; 7 bases agree with TRBD1. In germline, CDR1 is SNHLY, CDR2 FYNNEI. Trimming cost V 6 bases and J 2 bases; bases outside gene matches: 12. The CDR3 extends over 16 amino acids. The CDR3 sequence is CASSLDPGQPQETQYF. The CDR3 nucleotides are TGTGCCAGCAGCCTCGACCCGGGACAGCCTCAAGAGACCCAGTACTTC.

The chain couples TRBV11-3 to TRBJ2-1; 9 bases map to TRBD2. Germline V lookup: CDR1 SGHNT, CDR2 YENEEA. The CDR3 spans 16 residues. V was clipped by 1 base and J by 4 bases; unmatched bases: 5. Here the CDR3 reads CASSLGSLAGYNEQFF. CDR3 nucleotide sequence: TGTGCCAGCAGCTTAGGAAGCCTAGCGGGATACAATGAGCAGTTCTTC.

This clonotype occurred many times. The V and J genes are TRBV29-1 and TRBJ2-1, with D possibly being TRBD1 or TRBD2 (5 bases each). CDR1 SQVTM and CDR2 ANQGSEA come from the germline V gene. V lost 3 bases and J 2 bases, leaving 11 bases between the germline ends. This CDR3 is built from 14 residues. CDR3 loop: CSVDKGTAYNEQFF. CDR3 DNA sequence: TGCAGCGTTGATAAGGGGACGGCCTACAATGAGCAGTTCTTC.

The chain recombines TRBV4-2 with TRBJ2-5, with TRBD2 identical over 11 bases. This CDR3 is 16 amino acids long. Trimming removed 1 base from V and 1 base from J; junction bases left unmatched: 2. From germline, CDR1 is LGHNA and CDR2 YNFKEQ. The CDR3 region has the DNA TGTGCCAGCAGCCAAGCAACTAGCGGGGGCCAAGAGACCCAGTACTTC. Its protein is CASSQATSGGQETQYF.

This clonotype has a count of ten or more. This chain uses TRBV18 with TRBJ1-1; D is possibly TRBD1 (5 bases). The ends were cut back, 10 bases at V and 2 bases at J, with 17 bases in the middle. The CDR3 spans 14 residues. Germline lookup yields CDR1 KGHSH and CDR2 LQKENI. CDR3 amino acids: CAIQKGSPNTEAFF. Written as DNA, the CDR3 is TGTGCCATACAGAAGGGGTCACCAAACACTGAAGCTTTCTTT.

The chain combines TRBV6-5 with TRBJ2-5; weak D call: TRBD2 (6 bases). Trimming took off 2 bases at V and 2 bases at J, with 6 bases between the two ends. Germline V gene sequence: CDR1 MNHEY, CDR2 SVGAGI. CDR3 size: 13 residues. DNA of the CDR3: TGTGCCAGCAGTTACGGGGGGCAAGAGACCCAGTACTTC. This codes for CASSYGGQETQYF.

This clonotype was counted at least ten times. V is TRBV7-6 and J is TRBJ2-5; 10 nucleotides align to TRBD2. The V gene's germline CDR1 is SGHVS and CDR2 FNYEAQ. The CDR3 has 18 amino acids. Losses at the gene ends were 2 bases for V and 0 bases for J; bases not matched to a gene: 9. The CDR3 DNA reads TGTGCCAGCAGCTTATTCTGGACTAGCGGACAAAACCAAGAGACCCAGTACTTC. Amino acid sequence: CASSLFWTSGQNQETQYF. Full variable domain (missing parts from reference TRBV7-6 and TRBJ2-5): GAGVSQSPRYKVTKRGQDVALRCDPISGHVSLYWYRQALGQGPEFLTYFNYEAQQDKSGLPNDRFSAERPEGSISTLTIQRTEQRDSAMYRCASSLFWTSGQNQETQYFGPGTRLLVL.

The chain combines TRBV13 with TRBJ2-2; TRBD1 agrees at 8 bases. V lost 5 bases and J lost 4; bases outside the gene matches: 6. The CDR3 sequence is 15 residues long. The germline gives CDR1 PRHDT, CDR2 FYEKMQ (reference sequence). The CDR3 sequence is CASSPTTGGTGELFF. DNA of the CDR3: TGTGCCAGCAGCCCCACAACAGGGGGCACCGGGGAGCTGTTTTTT.

The chain employs TRBV24-1 and TRBJ2-1; TRBD2 aligns across 7 bases. Trimming removed 5 bases from V and 6 bases from J; junction bases left unmatched: 6. Per the germline V gene, CDR1 is KGHDR and CDR2 is SFDVKD. The CDR3 contains 14 residues. CDR3 residues: CATSGSGGLNEQFF. The CDR3 bases are TGTGCCACCAGTGGGTCGGGGGGACTCAATGAGCAGTTCTTC.

This clonotype occurred a few times. J is TRBJ2-6 and V is TRBV5-1, with D possibly matching TRBD1 (6 bases). The CDR3 spans 15 residues. Germline values: CDR1 SGHRS, CDR2 YFSETQ. V was pared by 4 bases and J by 0 bases, with 8 bases between. The CDR3 protein is CASSADSSGANVLTF. The CDR3 coding sequence is TGCGCCAGCAGCGCGGACAGCTCTGGGGCCAACGTCCTGACTTTC. The full variable domain, completed using reference TRBV5-1 and TRBJ2-6, is KAGVTQTPRYLIKTRGQQVTLSCSPISGHRSVSWYQQTPGQGLQFLFEYFSETQRNKGNFPGRFSGRQFSNSRSEMNVSTLELGDSALYLCASSADSSGANVLTFGAGSRLTVL.

At least ten counts were recorded for this clonotype. The V and J genes are TRBV5-1 and TRBJ2-2; 8 nucleotides line up with TRBD2. With V trimmed by 3 bases and J by 5 bases, 6 bases remained unmatched. The CDR3 is 15 amino acids. Germline V lookup: CDR1 SGHRS, CDR2 YFSETQ. This chain's CDR3 is CASSSGTRGTGELFF. The CDR3 region has the DNA TGCGCCAGCAGCTCCGGGACTAGAGGGACCGGGGAGCTGTTTTTT.

This clonotype was observed at least ten times. DNA for the CDR3: TGTGCCAGCAGTCCAGCGGGGGGGCAAGGGGAGAATGAGCAGTTCTTC. Its translation: CASSPAGGQGENEQFF. The V and J genes are TRBV28 and TRBJ2-1, with 10 bases matching TRBD2. Unmatched junction bases numbered 11, after V lost 5 bases and J lost 7 bases. The germline V gene has CDR1 MDHEN and CDR2 SYDVKM. The CDR3 has 16 amino acids. Looking up the rest from reference TRBV28 and TRBJ2-1 gives the full variable domain: DVKVTQSSRYLVKRTGEKVFLECVQDMDHENMFWYRQDPGLGLRLIYFSYDVKMKEKGDIPEGYSVSREKKERFSLILESASTNQTSMYLCASSPAGGQGENEQFFGPGTRLTVL.

A few counts support this clonotype. The DNA for the CDR3 is TGTGCCAGCAGTAGGACAGCCTATGGCTACACCTTC. Translating gives CASSRTAYGYTF. The rearrangement joins TRBV12-3 or TRBV12-4 to TRBJ1-2, with D possibly being TRBD1 (6 bases). The CDR3 is made up of 12 amino acids. V was trimmed by 5 bases and J by 4 bases, leaving 8 bases between them.

This clonotype was seen many times. The V call is TRBV28, the J call TRBJ2-2; 8 bases are a match to TRBD2. This CDR3 is built from 14 residues. The trim removed 7 bases at V and 1 base at J, leaving 2 bases unmatched. Germline CDR1 MDHEN, CDR2 SYDVKM. CDR3 DNA sequence: TGTGCCAGCATCCGGGGGGGGAACACCGGGGAGCTGTTTTTT. Residues: CASIRGGNTGELFF.

This chain joins TRBV2 and TRBJ2-7, with D possibly matching TRBD1 (5 bases). V gave up 4 bases and J gave up 4 bases, with 8 bases separating them. The CDR3 runs 12 residues. Per the germline V gene, CDR1 is SNHLY and CDR2 is FYNNEI. The CDR3 protein is CASSAGNYEQYV. Written as DNA, the CDR3 is TGTGCCAGCAGTGCAGGGAATTACGAGCAGTACGTC.

This clonotype was seen more than once but under ten times. This chain links TRBV2 with TRBJ2-2, with D unresolved. The CDR3 contains 12 residues. CDR1 and CDR2 (germline): SNHLY, FYNNEI. Deletions cut 6 bases from V and 4 bases from J, with 6 bases between. CDR3 in DNA: TGTGCCAGCAGGCAGAGCACCGGGGAGCTGTTTTTT. Protein sequence: CASRQSTGELFF.

J is TRBJ2-7 and V is TRBV4-1; possible D gene TRBD1, 5 bases. Germline V CDR1 and CDR2: MGHRA, YSYEKL. Trimming left V 0 bases short and J 4 bases short, with 16 bases between. The CDR3 length is 16 residues. The CDR3 DNA sequence: TGCGCCAGCAGCCAAGATGGGGCTAGTCCGAGATACGAGCAGTACTTC. This translates into CASSQDGASPRYEQYF.

This clonotype has just a few counts. V and J are TRBV6-1 and TRBJ2-7; D is possibly TRBD1 (6 bases). V gave up 5 bases and J gave up 2 bases, with 7 bases separating them. The germline gives CDR1 MNHNS, CDR2 SASEGT. The CDR3 is 12 residues long. This CDR3 reads CASSNRAYEQYV. The CDR3 DNA reads TGTGCCAGCAGTAACAGGGCCTACGAGCAGTACGTC.

This clonotype was detected a few times. CDR3 in amino acids: CASSLGPGGTNEKLFF. CDR3 DNA: TGTGCCAGCAGCTTAGGGCCCGGGGGAACTAATGAAAAACTGTTTTTT. The chain carries TRBV7-9 and TRBJ1-4; perhaps TRBD1 as D (5 bases). CDR1 and CDR2 from the germline V gene are SEHNR and FQNEAQ (reference sequence). Trimming cost V 1 base and J 1 base, with 10 bases left between them. The CDR3 runs 16 residues.

The rearrangement joins TRBV28 to TRBJ2-1, with 11 bases matching TRBD2. CDR3 size: 15 residues. V was pared by 2 bases and J by 7 bases, with 4 bases of the junction left unmatched. Germline V lookup: CDR1 MDHEN, CDR2 SYDVKM. The CDR3 nucleotides read TGTGCCAGCAGTTTACTAGCGGGAGGCGCGAATGAGCAGTTCTTC. Protein sequence: CASSLLAGGANEQFF. Filled out from reference TRBV28 and TRBJ2-1, the complete variable domain reads DVKVTQSSRYLVKRTGEKVFLECVQDMDHENMFWYRQDPGLGLRLIYFSYDVKMKEKGDIPEGYSVSREKKERFSLILESASTNQTSMYLCASSLLAGGANEQFFGPGTRLTVL.

This clonotype turned up a few times. The rearrangement uses TRBV7-9 and TRBJ1-1; 8 bases match TRBD1. The CDR3 runs 13 residues. V lost 9 bases and J lost 0; bases outside the gene matches: 3. CDR1 is SEHNR and CDR2 is FQNEAQ in the germline V gene (reference sequence). The CDR3: CARTDRVNTEAFF. The CDR3 DNA reads as TGTGCCAGGACGGACAGGGTGAACACTGAAGCTTTCTTT.

This clonotype has a count of ten or more. V usage is TRBV5-1 and J usage is TRBJ2-2; D not certain. Germline lookup yields CDR1 SGHRS and CDR2 YFSETQ. V was shortened by 5 bases and J by 3 bases, with 11 bases between the two germline ends. The CDR3 runs to 14 residues. The chain's CDR3 is CASRPEVDTGELFF. The CDR3 nucleotides are TGCGCCAGCAGACCAGAAGTCGACACCGGGGAGCTGTTTTTT.

This clonotype appeared many times. The chain employs TRBV20-1 and TRBJ1-2, with D perhaps matching TRBD1 (6 bases). The length of the CDR3 is 12 residues. Germline values: CDR1 DFQATT, CDR2 SNEGSKA (reference sequence). The ends were cut back, 4 bases at V and 4 bases at J, with 10 bases in the middle. CDR3 sequence: CSAIQGSYGYTF. The CDR3 DNA sequence: TGCAGTGCTATACAGGGCAGCTATGGCTACACCTTC.

The chain couples TRBV5-1 to TRBJ2-7; D may be TRBD1 or TRBD2 (6 bases each). Germline-derived CDR1 and CDR2 are SGHRS and YFSETQ. This CDR3 is built from 13 residues. Trimming removed 3 bases from V and 5 bases from J, with 12 bases in between. CDR3 residues: CASSCGTLNEQYV. For the CDR3, the DNA is TGCGCCAGCAGCTGCGGGACACTAAACGAGCAGTACGTC.

This clonotype was detected only a few times. The genes are TRBV11-2 and TRBJ1-3, with D perhaps TRBD1 (5 bases). V lost 3 bases, J lost 0 bases, and 18 bases lay in between. The CDR3 has 18 residues. The V gene's germline CDR1 is SGHAT and CDR2 FQNNGV. CDR3 in DNA: TGTGCCAGCAGCTTTAGAGGGGTCTCCCCTCTCTCTGGAAACACCATATATTTT. It translates to CASSFRGVSPLSGNTIYF.

This clonotype was seen repeatedly, ten times or more. The gene calls are TRBV5-1 and TRBJ1-1, with TRBD1 identical over 7 bases. The CDR3 length is 14 residues. J lost 0 bases, V lost 4 bases, and 3 bases had no gene match. Germline CDR1 reads SGHRS; CDR2 reads YFSETQ. CDR3 region: CASSVGQVNTEAFF. In nucleotides, the CDR3 is TGCGCCAGCAGCGTTGGACAGGTGAACACTGAAGCTTTCTTT.

This clonotype was found many times. V gene TRBV12-3 or TRBV12-4 combines with J gene TRBJ2-7, with 9 nucleotides matching TRBD2. V trimming: 2 bases; J trimming: 2 bases; junction bases outside the gene matches: 7. This CDR3 spans 16 amino acids. Written as DNA, the CDR3 is TGTGCCAGCAGTTTATTGGGCGGGAGGGATACCTACGAGCAGTACTTC. It encodes CASSLLGGRDTYEQYF.